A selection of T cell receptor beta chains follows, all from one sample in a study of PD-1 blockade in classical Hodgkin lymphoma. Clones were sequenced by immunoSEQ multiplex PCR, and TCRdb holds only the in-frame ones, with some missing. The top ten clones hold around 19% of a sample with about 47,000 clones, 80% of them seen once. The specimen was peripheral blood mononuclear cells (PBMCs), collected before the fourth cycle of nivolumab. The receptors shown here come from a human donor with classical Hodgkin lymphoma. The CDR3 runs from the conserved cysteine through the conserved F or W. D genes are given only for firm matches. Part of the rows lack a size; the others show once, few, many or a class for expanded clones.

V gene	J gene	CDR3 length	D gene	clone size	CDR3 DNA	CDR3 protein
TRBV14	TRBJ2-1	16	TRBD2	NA	TGTGCCAGCAGCCACCTAGCGGGGTGGGCCTACAATGAGCAGTTCTTC	CASSHLAGWAYNEQFF
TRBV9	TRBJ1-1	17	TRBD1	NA	TGTGCCAGCAGCGTAGGTGGAGGGAAGGGGGCTTACACTGAAGCTTTCTTT	CASSVGGGKGAYTEAFF
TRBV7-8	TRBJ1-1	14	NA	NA	TGTGCCAGCAGCTCACCCGCGGTGAACACTGAAGCTTTCTTT	CASSSPAVNTEAFF
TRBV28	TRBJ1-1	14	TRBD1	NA	TGTGCCAGCAGCCCTGGACAGGGATGGTATGAAGCTTTCTTT	CASSPGQGWYEAFF
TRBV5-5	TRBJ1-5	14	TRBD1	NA	TGTGCCAGCAGCCCGGGGGCAGGGGGTCAGCCCCAGCATTTT	CASSPGAGGQPQHF
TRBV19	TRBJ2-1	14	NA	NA	TGTGCCAGTAGCCTCGGGAGCCAAAACAATGAGCAGTTCTTC	CASSLGSQNNEQFF
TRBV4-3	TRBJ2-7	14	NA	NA	TGCGCCAGCAGCCGCGCTTATGAGGGTCGGGAGCAGTACTTC	CASSRAYEGREQYF
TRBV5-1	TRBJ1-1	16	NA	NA	TGCGCCAGCAGCTTGGCGGGCCTATCCCTAAACACTGAAGCTTTCTTT	CASSLAGLSLNTEAFF
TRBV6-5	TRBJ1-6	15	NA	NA	TGTGCCAGCACCCCCTACCCGGGGGTTAATTCACCCCTCCACTTT	CASTPYPGVNSPLHF
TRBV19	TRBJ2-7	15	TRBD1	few	TGTGCCAGTAGTACAAGGACAGGGGGCTTGAACGAGCAGTACTTC	CASSTRTGGLNEQYF
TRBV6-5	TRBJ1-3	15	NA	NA	TGTGCCAGCAGCAAACACGACAGTGCTGGAAACACCATATATTTT	CASSKHDSAGNTIYF
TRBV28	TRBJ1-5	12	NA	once	TGTGCCAGTACAAGCCTCAATCAGCCCCAGCATTTT	CASTSLNQPQHF
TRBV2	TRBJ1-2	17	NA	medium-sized	TGTGCCAGCAGTGAAAGTTCCGACAGGCCGTGGGACTATGGCTACACCTTC	CASSESSDRPWDYGYTF
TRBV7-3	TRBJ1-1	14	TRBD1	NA	TGTGCCAGCAGCTTAGAGGGACAGGGTAGTGAAGCTTTCTTT	CASSLEGQGSEAFF
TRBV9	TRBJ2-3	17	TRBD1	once	TGTGCCAGCAGCTTTTTCGACAGGGGATCTAGCACAGATACGCAGTATTTT	CASSFFDRGSSTDTQYF
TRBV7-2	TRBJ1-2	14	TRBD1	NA	TGTGCCAGCAGCTTCCGGGACAGGCCCTATGGCTACACCTTC	CASSFRDRPYGYTF
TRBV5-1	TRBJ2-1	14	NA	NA	TGCGCCAGCAGCTCGGACCCCGGGACGGCTGAGCAGTTCTTC	CASSSDPGTAEQFF
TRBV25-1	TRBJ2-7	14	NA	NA	TGTGCCAGCAGTGAACTGACTGGCTGGGACGAGCAGTACTTC	CASSELTGWDEQYF
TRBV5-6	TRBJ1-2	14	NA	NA	TGTGCCAGCAGCTTGGCCAGGGGAAGGGATGGCTACACCTTC	CASSLARGRDGYTF
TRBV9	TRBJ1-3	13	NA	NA	TGTGCCAGCAGCTCTCGTTCTGGAAACACCATATATTTT	CASSSRSGNTIYF
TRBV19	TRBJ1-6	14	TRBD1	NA	TGTGCCAGTAGCGAGACAGGGTCCAATTCACCCCTCCACTTT	CASSETGSNSPLHF
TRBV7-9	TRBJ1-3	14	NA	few	TGTGCCAGCAGCTCTGGAAACTCTGGAAACACCATATATTTT	CASSSGNSGNTIYF
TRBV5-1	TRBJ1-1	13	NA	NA	TGCGCCAGCAGCTTGGCGGGGGACACTGAAGCTTTCTTT	CASSLAGDTEAFF
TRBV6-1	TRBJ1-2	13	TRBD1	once	TGTGCCAGCACCCCGACAGGGTATGAGGGCTACACCTTC	CASTPTGYEGYTF
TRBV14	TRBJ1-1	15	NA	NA	TGTGCCAGCAGCCAGATAGGGGAGGGGTACACTGAAGCTTTCTTT	CASSQIGEGYTEAFF
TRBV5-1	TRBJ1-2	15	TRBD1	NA	TGCGCCAGCAGCCCGGGACAGGCAAACGTCGGTGGCTACACCTTC	CASSPGQANVGGYTF
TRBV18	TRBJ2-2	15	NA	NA	TGTGCCAGCTCACCACCGTCAGCGAACACCGGGGAGCTGTTTTTT	CASSPPSANTGELFF
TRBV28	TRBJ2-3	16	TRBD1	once	TGTGCCAGCAGTACAGCGGGACAGGGGGGCACAGATACGCAGTATTTT	CASSTAGQGGTDTQYF
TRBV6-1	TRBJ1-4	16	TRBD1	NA	TGTGCCAGCAGTGTGAGCGCCGGGACAGGGTCAGAAAAACTGTTTTTT	CASSVSAGTGSEKLFF
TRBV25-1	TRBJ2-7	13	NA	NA	TGTGCCAGCAGTGGTTCGGAGCACTACGAGCAGTACTTC	CASSGSEHYEQYF
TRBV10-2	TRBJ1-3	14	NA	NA	TGCGCCAGCAGTGAAGTCCCACCTAGAAACACCATATATTTT	CASSEVPPRNTIYF
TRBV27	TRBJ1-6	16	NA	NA	TGTGCCAGCAGTTTACGGGCCCTAGGGGAAGGATCACCCCTCCACTTT	CASSLRALGEGSPLHF
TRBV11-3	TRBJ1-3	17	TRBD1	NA	TGTGCCAGCACCGACACTCGGGACAGGGTTTATGGAAACACCATATATTTT	CASTDTRDRVYGNTIYF
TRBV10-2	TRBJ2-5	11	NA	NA	TGCGCCAGCAGTGTTAGTGTGACCCAGTACTTC	CASSVSVTQYF
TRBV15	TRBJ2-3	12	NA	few	TGTGCCACCAGCAGAGTGCAAGATACGCAGTATTTT	CATSRVQDTQYF
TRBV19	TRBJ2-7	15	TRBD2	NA	TGTGCCAGTAGTATTGCGGGGACTAGCACCTACGAGCAGTACTTC	CASSIAGTSTYEQYF
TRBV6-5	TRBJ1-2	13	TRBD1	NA	TGTGCCAGCAGCCAGACAGGGGGCCATGGCTACACCTTC	CASSQTGGHGYTF